These 29 T cell receptor beta chains share one sample of origin, sequenced in a study of blood T cell repertoires in COVID-19. The table came from immunoSEQ multiplex PCR; TCRdb's copy has only in-frame clones and leaves some out. This sample has 110,000 to 150,000 clones, with over 70% found just once. The material sequenced was PBMCs or T cells enriched from blood (not recorded which). Source of these receptors: a man in his 60s who had recovered from COVID-19.

In this sample, this clone turned up a few times. The V gene is TRBV10-1, the J gene TRBJ2-7; 11 positions agree with TRBD2. The ends lost 3 bases at V and 8 bases at J; junction bases unmatched: 6. The CDR3 runs 14 residues. From germline, CDR1 is WNHNN and CDR2 SYGVQD (reference sequence). DNA of the CDR3: TGCGCCAGCAGTGACTATTCTAGCGGGAGGCAGCAGTACTTC. Protein: CASSDYSSGRQQYF.

This clone is a singleton in its sample. The chain links TRBV3-1 (or the pseudogene TRBV3-2) to TRBJ1-1; the match to TRBD1 covers 7 bases. The germline gives CDR1 LGHDT, CDR2 YNNKEL (reference sequence). CDR3 length: 13 residues. With 2 bases clipped from V and 8 bases from J, the junction kept 5 bases outside the gene matches. CDR3 DNA: TGTGCCAGCAGCCAATTACAGGGGAAAGAAGCTTTCTTT. As protein: CASSQLQGKEAFF.

V and J are TRBV28 and TRBJ1-6; 7 bases are a match to TRBD1. The junction had 12 bases not matched to a gene; V was cut back by 6 bases and J by 1 base. Looked up from germline, CDR1 is MDHEN and CDR2 is SYDVKM. The CDR3 contains 18 residues. Here the CDR3 reads CASRRDSGLGSYNSPLHF. CDR3 DNA sequence: TGTGCCAGCAGGAGGGACAGCGGTCTAGGATCCTATAATTCACCCCTCCACTTT.

V usage is TRBV15 and J usage is TRBJ1-5; no firm D call. The germline V and J ends were trimmed by 0 bases and 0 bases, with 3 bases remaining between them. Germline V gives CDR1 LNHNV, CDR2 YYDKDF (reference sequence). The CDR3 is made up of 14 amino acids. CDR3 DNA: TGTGCCACCAGCAGAGATCTTAGCAATCAGCCCCAGCATTTT. It yields the protein CATSRDLSNQPQHF.

The gene calls are TRBV27 and TRBJ1-1, with D uncertain. Trimming shortened V by 5 bases and J by 3 bases, and 16 bases separated the two germline ends. Germline CDR1 MNHEY, CDR2 SMNVEV (reference sequence). The CDR3 sequence is 15 residues long. The CDR3 here is CASSPQRLRDTEAFF. As DNA, the CDR3 is TGTGCCAGCAGTCCCCAACGGCTTCGGGACACTGAAGCTTTCTTT.

V and J are TRBV7-2 and TRBJ2-1; D is perhaps TRBD1 (6 bases). Trimming removed 2 bases at V and 5 bases at J, with 16 bases between. CDR3 length: 16 amino acids. CDR1 and CDR2 from the germline V gene are SGHTA and FQGNSA. The CDR3 sequence is CASSLQGFPPDNEQFF. CDR3 DNA sequence: TGTGCCAGCAGCTTACAGGGGTTTCCACCGGACAATGAGCAGTTCTTC.

V usage is TRBV18 and J usage is TRBJ1-5; 8 bases fit TRBD1. CDR1 is KGHSH and CDR2 is LQKENI in the germline V gene. This CDR3 is 15 amino acids long. V dropped 4 bases and J dropped 4; count of bases not matched to a gene: 6. CDR3 residues: CASSLQQGGNQPQHF. CDR3 sequence (DNA): TGTGCCAGCTCACTTCAACAGGGGGGGAATCAGCCCCAGCATTTT.

Note on this clone: Other nucleotide sequences in the sample specify the same CDR3. This chain uses TRBV5-1 with TRBJ2-3; weak D call: TRBD2 (6 bases). The CDR3 has 15 residues. Germline V lookup: CDR1 SGHRS, CDR2 YFSETQ. Trimming shortened V by 4 bases and J by 1 base, and 13 bases separated the two germline ends. This CDR3 is CASSPLSGGTDTQYF. In nucleotides, the CDR3 is TGCGCCAGCAGCCCCTTATCGGGGGGCACAGATACGCAGTATTTT.

The chain is built from TRBV28 and TRBJ2-3; no clear D gene. V dropped 5 bases and J dropped 0 bases, with 12 bases sitting between them. The germline V gene encodes CDR1 MDHEN and CDR2 SYDVKM. The CDR3 runs to 15 residues. The CDR3 here is CASSPTDSSTDTQYF. The CDR3 region has the DNA TGTGCCAGCAGTCCGACCGACTCTAGCACAGATACGCAGTATTTT.

The chain has TRBV6-1 and TRBJ1-1; possible D gene TRBD1, 5 bases. Deletions cut 2 bases from V and 2 bases from J, with 9 bases between. The CDR3 is made up of 14 amino acids. Germline CDR1 is MNHNS and CDR2 is SASEGT. CDR3 sequence: CASSELGPNTEAFF. For the CDR3, the DNA is TGTGCCAGCAGTGAATTGGGGCCAAACACTGAAGCTTTCTTT.

The J gene is TRBJ1-4, the V gene TRBV3-1 (or the pseudogene TRBV3-2); no clear D gene. CDR1 and CDR2 (germline): LGHDT, YNNKEL (reference sequence). The V and J ends lost 3 bases and 3 bases respectively, with 8 bases between them. The CDR3 has 14 amino acids. The CDR3 reads CASSQAGANEKLFF. The CDR3 DNA follows: TGTGCCAGCAGCCAGGCGGGAGCTAATGAAAAACTGTTTTTT.

This chain uses TRBV19 with TRBJ2-7, with TRBD1 matching over 7 bases. J gave up 6 bases and V 3 bases, and 8 bases lay outside the gene matches. There are 14 residues in the CDR3. Germline V CDR1 and CDR2: LNHDA, SQIVND (reference sequence). Here the CDR3 reads CASSIDLTGPEQYF. The CDR3, as DNA: TGTGCCAGTAGTATCGACCTGACAGGGCCCGAGCAGTACTTC. Full variable domain (outside the CDR3, taken from reference TRBV19 and TRBJ2-7): DGGITQSPKYLFRKEGQNVTLSCEQNLNHDAMYWYRQDPGQGLRLIYYSQIVNDFQKGDIAEGYSVSREKKESFPLTVTSAQKNPTAFYLCASSIDLTGPEQYFGPGTRLTVT.

The chain joins TRBV7-9 to TRBJ2-5, with 13 positions matching TRBD2. Germline CDR1 and CDR2: SEHNR and FQNEAQ (reference sequence). CDR3 length equals 19 residues. V shed 5 bases, J shed 3 bases, and the junction held 15 bases outside the gene matches. The CDR3 DNA reads as TGTGCCAGCAGCGAGACGCCGGCGGGACTAGCGGGGACTGAAGAGACCCAGTACTTC. Translation: CASSETPAGLAGTEETQYF.

This clone was observed a handful of times. The chain recombines TRBV3-1 (or the pseudogene TRBV3-2) with TRBJ2-7; maybe TRBD1 (5 bases). CDR3 length equals 11 residues. Per the germline V gene, CDR1 is LGHDT and CDR2 is YNNKEL (reference sequence). Trimming removed 2 bases from V and 9 bases from J, with 8 bases in between. The CDR3 sequence: CASSQQGRQYF. The CDR3 DNA reads TGTGCCAGCAGCCAACAGGGTCGGCAGTACTTC.

CDR3 amino acids: CASSRGRSGNTIYF. DNA of the CDR3: TGTGCCAGCAGTCGAGGGCGCTCTGGAAACACCATATATTTT. The chain combines TRBV3-1 (or the pseudogene TRBV3-2) with TRBJ1-3; the D is unclear. The CDR3 is made up of 14 amino acids. V was shortened by 6 bases and J by 0 bases, with 9 bases between the two germline ends. Germline loops: CDR1 LGHDT, CDR2 YNNKEL (reference sequence).

DNA for the CDR3: TGTGCCAGCAGCCGAGGCTCGGACAGGGCCCAAGAGACCCAGTACTTC. Its translation: CASSRGSDRAQETQYF. V gene TRBV5-4 combines with J gene TRBJ2-5, with 8 bases lining up with TRBD1. The CDR3 loop spans 16 amino acids. V gave up 4 bases and J gave up 1 base; unmatched junction bases: 9. Germline V lookup: CDR1 SGHNT, CDR2 YYREEE (reference sequence).

The chain combines TRBV6-5 with TRBJ1-4; TRBD1 agrees at 10 bases. CDR1 is MNHEY, CDR2 SVGAGI, per germline. The CDR3 has 16 residues. The ends lost 2 bases at V and 7 bases at J; junction bases unmatched: 7. The CDR3 nucleotides are TGTGCCAGCAGTTACCTCAGGACAGGGGGTGGTGAAAAACTGTTTTTT. Encoded protein: CASSYLRTGGGEKLFF.

The CDR3 DNA sequence: TGTGCCAGCAGCCAGTCCCGGGACTACTACGAGCAGTACTTC. Its translation is CASSQSRDYYEQYF. The chain recombines TRBV27 with TRBJ2-7, with 7 positions matching TRBD2. The CDR3 loop spans 14 amino acids. The germline V gene has CDR1 MNHEY and CDR2 SMNVEV (reference sequence). Trimming at V came to 6 bases and at J to 3 bases, leaving 8 bases not matched to a gene.

The rearrangement links TRBV7-7 to TRBJ2-3; the D gene is possibly TRBD2 (6 bases). Trimming removed 5 bases at V and 4 bases at J, with 10 bases between. Looked up from germline, CDR1 is SSHAT and CDR2 is FNYEAQ (reference sequence). The CDR3 contains 13 residues. The chain's CDR3 is CASSPWGADTQYF. The DNA of the CDR3 is TGTGCCAGCAGCCCCTGGGGGGCAGATACGCAGTATTTT.

This chain connects TRBV28 to TRBJ1-2; TRBD1 might be the D (5 bases). V was shortened by 3 bases and J by 7 bases, with 12 bases between the two germline ends. The CDR3 contains 13 residues. The germline V gene encodes CDR1 MDHEN and CDR2 SYDVKM. CDR3 protein: CASSFGGGIGYTF. The CDR3 DNA follows: TGTGCCAGCAGTTTCGGTGGGGGGATTGGCTACACCTTC.

The V call is TRBV27, the J call TRBJ1-5, with D unresolved. Germline V gene sequence: CDR1 MNHEY, CDR2 SMNVEV (reference sequence). V shed 6 bases and J shed 1 base, with 16 bases lying between them. The CDR3 sequence is 16 residues long. The CDR3 region has the DNA TGTGCCAGCAGCCGTACGGGGTTGGGGAGCAATCAGCCCCAGCATTTT. It encodes CASSRTGLGSNQPQHF.

The chain uses TRBV4-1 and TRBJ1-4; 9 bases fit TRBD1. CDR1 MGHRA and CDR2 YSYEKL come from the germline V gene. The trim removed 3 bases at V and 8 bases at J, leaving 4 bases unmatched. CDR3 length: 14 residues. CDR3 nucleotide sequence: TGCGCCAGCAGCCACCGGGACAGGGAGGAAAAACTGTTTTTT. Its translation is CASSHRDREEKLFF.

The genes are TRBV2 and TRBJ2-3; D ambiguous. Germline assignment: CDR1 SNHLY and CDR2 FYNNEI. The CDR3 is 15 amino acids. Trimming removed 6 bases at V and 2 bases at J, with 15 bases between. The CDR3 DNA sequence: TGTGCCAGCAGCTATAATCTCGGGTACACAGATACGCAGTATTTT. Translation: CASSYNLGYTDTQYF. Based on the CDR3 plus reference TRBV2 and TRBJ2-3, the full variable domain is EPEVTQTPSHQVTQMGQEVILRCVPISNHLYFYWYRQILGQKVEFLVSFYNNEISEKSEIFDDQFSVERPDGSNFTLKIRSTKLEDSAMYFCASSYNLGYTDTQYFGPGTRLTVL.

The rearrangement uses TRBV7-9 and TRBJ1-3; 12 bases align to TRBD1. The CDR3 length is 16 residues. Losses at the gene ends were 5 bases for V and 3 bases for J; bases not matched to a gene: 5. Germline V CDR1 and CDR2: SEHNR, FQNEAQ (reference sequence). DNA for the CDR3: TGTGCCAGCAGCCCGGGGACAGGGGGCGGTGGAAACACCATATATTTT. It codes for CASSPGTGGGGNTIYF.

The rearrangement links TRBV3-1 (or the pseudogene TRBV3-2) to TRBJ2-1, with TRBD2 identical over 14 bases. CDR3 length: 17 residues. Germline V gene sequence: CDR1 LGHDT, CDR2 YNNKEL (reference sequence). V trimming: 4 bases; J trimming: 4 bases; junction bases outside the gene matches: 6. This CDR3 reads CASSPERTSGGYNEQFF. CDR3 sequence (DNA): TGTGCCAGCAGCCCCGAACGGACTAGCGGGGGGTACAATGAGCAGTTCTTC.

The rearrangement links TRBV19 to TRBJ2-7; D is perhaps TRBD1 (6 bases). V dropped 3 bases and J dropped 5 bases, with 14 bases sitting between them. The germline V gene has CDR1 LNHDA and CDR2 SQIVND (reference sequence). The CDR3 consists of 14 residues. The CDR3 sequence: CASSIGTGINEQYF. In DNA form, the CDR3 reads TGTGCCAGTAGTATCGGTACAGGGATCAACGAGCAGTACTTC.

The chain has TRBV7-3 and TRBJ2-3, with D possibly matching TRBD1 (6 bases). V was shortened by 4 bases and J by 6 bases, with 11 bases between the two germline ends. The CDR3 is made up of 13 amino acids. CDR1 and CDR2 (germline): SGHTA, FQGTGA. The CDR3 DNA reads TGTGCCAGCAGCTCCCTAAGGGGGGATACGCAGTATTTT. As protein: CASSSLRGDTQYF. The variable domain in full, with the rest retrieved from reference TRBV7-3 and TRBJ2-3, is GAGVSQTPSNKVTEKGKYVELRCDPISGHTALYWYRQSLGQGPEFLIYFQGTGAADDSGLPNDRFFAVRPEGSVSTLKIQRTERGDSAVYLCASSSLRGDTQYFGPGTRLTVL.

V gene TRBV9 combines with J gene TRBJ1-2; 7 nucleotides match TRBD1. Per the germline V gene, CDR1 is SGDLS and CDR2 is YYNGEE. The CDR3 consists of 11 residues. V trimming: 3 bases; J trimming: 11 bases; junction bases outside the gene matches: 4. The CDR3 protein is CASSDRGHYTF. The CDR3 nucleotides are TGTGCCAGCAGCGACAGGGGCCATTACACCTTC.

The DNA for the CDR3 is TGTGCCAGCTTCCCGACTCTAGCGGGGGGTCACACCGGGGAGCTGTTTTTT. This gives the protein CASFPTLAGGHTGELFF. The genes are TRBV11-2 and TRBJ2-2, with 11 bases that match TRBD2. V gave up 8 bases and J gave up 3 bases; unmatched junction bases: 11. Germline assignment: CDR1 SGHAT and CDR2 FQNNGV. This CDR3 spans 17 amino acids.